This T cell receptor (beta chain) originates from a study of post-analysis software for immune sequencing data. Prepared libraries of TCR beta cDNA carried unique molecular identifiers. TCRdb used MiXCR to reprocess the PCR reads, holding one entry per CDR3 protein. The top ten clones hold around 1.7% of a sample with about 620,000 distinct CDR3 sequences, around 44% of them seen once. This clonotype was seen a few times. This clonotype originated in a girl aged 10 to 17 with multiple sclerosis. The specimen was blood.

CDR3 protein: CASSLEGATRRLRPQHF. The CDR3 DNA sequence: TGTGCCAGCAGCTTAGAGGGGGCCACCCGACGCCTGCGGCCCCAGCATTTT. The V gene is TRBV7-8, the J gene TRBJ1-5, with 7 bases aligning to TRBD1. The germline V gene encodes CDR1 SGHVS and CDR2 FQNEAQ. The J segment lost 9 bases and the V segment lost 1 base, leaving 15 bases of the junction unmatched. This CDR3 region has 17 residues.